One sample yielded the 21 T cell receptor beta chains listed below, sequenced in a study of shared clonotypes between healthy human individuals. TCRdb's table, derived via immunoSEQ multiplex PCR, lists solely in-frame clones and lacks some. The data contain about 580,000 clones, roughly 98% of them singletons. Naive CD8 cells, CD45RO-negative and positively selected for CCR7, excluded terminally differentiated effector memory CD45RA+ cells. Sequenced material: naive CD8+ T cells sorted from blood. The receptors come from a man younger than 45 in good health.

This clone has a single count. The J gene is TRBJ2-7, the V gene TRBV30; D perhaps matches TRBD1 (6 bases). V dropped 1 base and J dropped 9 bases, with 13 bases sitting between them. The CDR3 has 12 residues. Germline CDR1 is GTSNPN and CDR2 is SVGIG (reference sequence). CDR3 region: CAWSGIQGAQYF. The DNA of the CDR3 is TGTGCCTGGAGTGGGATACAGGGTGCGCAGTACTTC. Drawing the rest from reference TRBV30 and TRBJ2-7, the complete variable domain is SQTIHQWPATLVQPVGSPLSLECTVEGTSNPNLYWYRQAAGRGLQLLFYSVGIGQISSEVPQNLSASRPQDRQFILSSKKLLLSDSGFYLCAWSGIQGAQYFGPGTRLTVT.

Details on this clone: One end of the junction fails to match germline, which may point to a read error. CDR3 region: CASSSGTSWLF. The CDR3 bases are TGTGCCAGCAGTTCCGGGACTAGCTGGCTCTTC. The chain joins TRBV27 to TRBJ2-1; TRBD2 aligns across 9 bases. This CDR3 region has 11 residues. CDR1 is MNHEY, CDR2 SMNVEV, per germline (reference sequence).

The chain employs TRBV4-1 and TRBJ2-1; possible D gene TRBD2, 5 bases. The CDR3 contains 14 residues. Between the trimmed V and J ends, which lost 5 bases and 6 bases, there was a span of 14 bases. Germline V lookup: CDR1 MGHRA, CDR2 YSYEKL. In DNA form, the CDR3 reads TGCGCCAGCAGCTCCGAGCGGACCTCCAATGAGCAGTTCTTC. Protein sequence: CASSSERTSNEQFF.

V gene TRBV7-9 combines with J gene TRBJ2-1; 7 bases align to TRBD2. Germline CDR1 is SEHNR and CDR2 is FQNEAQ (reference sequence). Germline trimming cut 6 bases from V and 3 bases from J; bases unmatched to any gene: 11. The CDR3 covers 16 residues. The CDR3 sequence: CASSSLGLERYNEQFF. The CDR3 DNA reads as TGTGCCAGCAGTTCGCTAGGACTAGAGCGCTACAATGAGCAGTTCTTC.

The chain employs TRBV27 and TRBJ2-4; TRBD1 matches at 12 bases. The CDR3 extends over 15 amino acids. V lost 3 bases and J lost 10; bases outside the gene matches: 7. In germline, CDR1 is MNHEY, CDR2 SMNVEV (reference sequence). CDR3 DNA sequence: TGTGCCAGCAGTTTTTGGGACAGGGGGCGCGAGATTCAGTACTTC. Translating gives CASSFWDRGREIQYF.

There are a few counts of this clone. The gene calls are TRBV7-2 and TRBJ2-2; D is unclear. The CDR3 consists of 12 residues. Germline assignment: CDR1 SGHTA and CDR2 FQGNSA. V was trimmed by 5 bases and J by 3 bases, leaving 4 bases between them. This CDR3 reads CASSQYTGELFF. The CDR3 coding sequence is TGTGCCAGCAGCCAATACACCGGGGAGCTGTTTTTT.

The chain uses TRBV27 and TRBJ2-7; D is undetermined. V was trimmed by 6 bases and J by 0 bases, leaving 15 bases between them. Per the germline V gene, CDR1 is MNHEY and CDR2 is SMNVEV (reference sequence). This CDR3 is built from 15 residues. The CDR3 loop reads CASSLTPTSSYEQYF. DNA for the CDR3: TGTGCCAGCAGCTTAACACCTACCTCCTCCTACGAGCAGTACTTC.

The J gene is TRBJ2-2, the V gene TRBV7-8; maybe TRBD2 (6 bases). With 2 bases removed from V and 6 bases from J, the gap between germline ends came to 13 bases. The germline V gene has CDR1 SGHVS and CDR2 FQNEAQ. The CDR3 spans 15 residues. The CDR3 DNA reads as TGTGCCAGCAGCTTATATTCCTCTAGCGCCGGGGAGCTGTTTTTT. Protein product: CASSLYSSSAGELFF.

The genes are TRBV7-9 and TRBJ2-7; D possibly matches TRBD1 or TRBD2 (5 bases each). Germline V gives CDR1 SEHNR, CDR2 FQNEAQ (reference sequence). V was cut by 4 bases and J by 13 bases, with 14 bases left in between. The CDR3 is 11 residues long. The CDR3 reads CASSSVGAPYF. CDR3 nucleotides: TGTGCCAGCAGCTCAGTCGGGGCCCCTTACTTC.

With respect to this clone: At one end, the junction sequence differs from germline, possibly due to a read error. The chain recombines TRBV27 with TRBJ1-5, with D possibly matching TRBD1 (5 bases). This CDR3 comprises 15 residues. CDR1 MNHEY and CDR2 SMNVEV come from the germline V gene (reference sequence). Written as DNA, the CDR3 is TGTGCCATCAGTTTATGGGGGTCAAGCAATCAGCCCCAGCATTTT. This sequence encodes CAISLWGSSNQPQHF.

The chain joins TRBV7-9 to TRBJ2-7; D is possibly TRBD1 (6 bases). This CDR3 region has 15 residues. CDR1 SEHNR and CDR2 FQNEAQ come from the germline V gene (reference sequence). V dropped 5 bases and J dropped 4 bases, with 18 bases sitting between them. The CDR3 DNA is TGTGCCAGCAGCGGACAGACAGGCGAAATTTACGAGCAGTACTTC. This encodes CASSGQTGEIYEQYF.

The rearrangement joins TRBV6-5 to TRBJ1-3, with TRBD1 identical over 8 bases. Germline lookup yields CDR1 MNHEY and CDR2 SVGAGI. The ends lost 2 bases at V and 0 bases at J; junction bases unmatched: 3. The CDR3 has 16 residues. The CDR3: CASSYQQGDSGNTIYF. The CDR3 DNA reads as TGTGCCAGCAGTTACCAACAGGGGGACTCTGGAAACACCATATATTTT.

The rearrangement uses TRBV27 and TRBJ2-7; D is uncertain. Trimming removed 5 bases at V and 6 bases at J, with 20 bases between. Germline values: CDR1 MNHEY, CDR2 SMNVEV (reference sequence). The CDR3 contains 15 residues. The CDR3 DNA sequence: TGTGCCAGCAGTCCCGGTGTAGCCTACCCCCCCGAGCAGTACTTC. This codes for CASSPGVAYPPEQYF.

The chain links TRBV5-6 to TRBJ2-7; D ambiguous. The CDR3 totals 14 residues. Germline loops: CDR1 SGHDT, CDR2 YYEEEE. V dropped 6 bases and J dropped 4 bases, with 17 bases sitting between them. The DNA of the CDR3 is TGTGCCAGCACTCCAGGTCAACTCTTTTACGAGCAGTACTTC. The encoded protein is CASTPGQLFYEQYF.

The rearrangement uses TRBV7-6 and TRBJ2-7; D is tentatively TRBD1 or TRBD2 (5 bases each). This CDR3 region has 14 residues. V dropped 5 bases and J dropped 2 bases, with 13 bases sitting between them. Germline V lookup: CDR1 SGHVS, CDR2 FNYEAQ. The CDR3 loop reads CASSEGLGTYEQYF. The CDR3 coding sequence is TGTGCCAGCAGCGAGGGGCTGGGTACCTACGAGCAGTACTTC.

V gene TRBV10-1 combines with J gene TRBJ2-7, with TRBD2 identical over 7 bases. The ends lost 0 bases at V and 3 bases at J; junction bases unmatched: 5. Germline CDR1 reads WNHNN; CDR2 reads SYGVQD (reference sequence). This CDR3 has 15 amino acids. CDR3 loop: CASSESVSGVYEQYF. In DNA, the CDR3 is TGCGCCAGCAGTGAGTCGGTGAGCGGGGTCTACGAGCAGTACTTC.

The chain combines TRBV2 with TRBJ2-3, with D possibly being TRBD1 or TRBD2 (5 bases each). The germline V gene encodes CDR1 SNHLY and CDR2 FYNNEI. The CDR3 consists of 14 residues. V dropped 8 bases and J dropped 1 base, with 13 bases sitting between them. CDR3 nucleotide sequence: TGTGCCAGCCTGGAAAGGGACCGCACAGATACGCAGTATTTT. The encoded protein is CASLERDRTDTQYF.

J is TRBJ2-1 and V is TRBV19; D is tentatively TRBD1 or TRBD2 (5 bases each). CDR3 length: 18 residues. CDR1 is LNHDA, CDR2 SQIVND, per germline (reference sequence). V was pared by 2 bases and J by 2 bases, with 19 bases between. The CDR3 loop is CASSIISRVGEPYNEQFF. CDR3 sequence (DNA): TGTGCCAGTAGTATAATCTCCAGGGTCGGGGAACCCTACAATGAGCAGTTCTTC.

This clone occurred a few times. Other DNA sequences in the same sample also yield this CDR3. The gene calls are TRBV27 and TRBJ1-5; D is ambiguous. V lost 8 bases, J lost 6 bases, and 2 bases lay in between. Germline V CDR1 and CDR2: MNHEY, SMNVEV (reference sequence). This CDR3 region has 9 residues. CDR3 coding DNA: TGTGCCAGCGGTCAGCCCCAGCATTTT. It codes for CASGQPQHF.

The chain recombines TRBV7-4 with TRBJ2-7, with 7 bases identical to TRBD1. Germline V gene data show CDR1 as SGHVT and CDR2 as SQSDAQ. V lost 2 bases to trimming and J lost 3 bases; unmatched junction nucleotides: 4. The CDR3 loop spans 14 amino acids. The CDR3 DNA follows: TGTGCCAGCAGCTTAAAGGACAGGAGCTACGAGCAGTACTTC. Amino acids: CASSLKDRSYEQYF.

This clone was seen only a few times. The chain couples TRBV5-1 to TRBJ1-1; D gene ambiguous. Trimming pared 5 bases from V and 6 bases from J, leaving 11 bases between. The CDR3 runs 12 residues. Germline V gene lookup returns CDR1 SGHRS and CDR2 YFSETQ. The CDR3 region has the DNA TGCGCCAGCAGTGCAGAGGGAGCTGAAGCTTTCTTT. This gives the protein CASSAEGAEAFF.